A selection of T cell receptor beta chains follows, all from one sample in a study of shared clonotypes between healthy human individuals. The table came from immunoSEQ multiplex PCR; TCRdb's copy has only in-frame clones and leaves some out. In the table there are fewer than 130,000 clones, around 64% of which are singletons. Source material: memory CD8+ T cells sorted from blood. All receptors come from a woman in her twenties or thirties in good health. Each CDR3 is given with its conserved first and last residue. The D gene is left open where the match is weak. A row's size may be missing; if present it is once, few, many or a size class.

V	D	size	J	DNA	CDR3
TRBV4-1	-	-	TRBJ2-2	TGCGCCAGCAGCCAAGTTCCCTTGAAGGGATATACCGGGGAGCTGTTTTTT	CASSQVPLKGYTGELFF
TRBV5-8	-	-	TRBJ1-5	TGTGCCAGCAGCTTGCGGGACCACTCCAATCAGCCCCAGCATTTT	CASSLRDHSNQPQHF
TRBV7-9	TRBD2	-	TRBJ2-1	TGTGCCAGCAGCCCGCCCGGCGGGAGCTCCTACAATGAGCAGTTCTTC	CASSPPGGSSYNEQFF
TRBV9	-	-	TRBJ2-7	TGTGCCAGCAGCCCGGCGGGGGCCTCCTACGAGCAGTACTTC	CASSPAGASYEQYF
TRBV5-1	-	-	TRBJ1-1	TGCGCCAGCAGAACTGAGGGGTACACTGAAGCTTTCTTT	CASRTEGYTEAFF
TRBV7-8	-	-	TRBJ1-3	TGTGCCAGCAGCTTTGGAAGTCTCTGGGGAAACACCATATATTTT	CASSFGSLWGNTIYF
TRBV27	TRBD2	-	TRBJ2-3	TGTGCCAGCAGTTTATCAGCTAGCGGGAGGGCGGATACGCAGTATTTT	CASSLSASGRADTQYF
TRBV7-9	TRBD2	-	TRBJ2-5	TGTGCCAGCAGCTCCCCCAGACTAGCGGGAGGGTTAGTCCAAGAGACCCAGTACTTC	CASSSPRLAGGLVQETQYF
TRBV7-3	-	-	TRBJ1-1	TGTGCCAGCAGCTTAATCAGGGTGAGCACTGAAGCTTTCTTT	CASSLIRVSTEAFF
TRBV7-2	-	-	TRBJ2-1	TGTGCCAGCACAAGGTCCTACAATGAGCAGTTCTTC	CASTRSYNEQFF
TRBV27	-	-	TRBJ2-3	TGTGCCAGCAGTTTTACGGGATACACAGATACGCAGTATTTT	CASSFTGYTDTQYF
TRBV6-5	-	few	TRBJ2-3	TGTGCCAGCAGACCCTTGGAGGGGATTTCATATACGCAGTATTTT	CASRPLEGISYTQYF
TRBV27	-	-	TRBJ1-5	TGTGCCAGCAGTTTTTCAGGGAAGAATCAGCCCCAGCATTTT	CASSFSGKNQPQHF
TRBV19	-	-	TRBJ2-1	TGTGCCAGTAGTATAGTTGGCAGGGGCAATGAGCAGTTCTTC	CASSIVGRGNEQFF
TRBV27	TRBD1	-	TRBJ1-5	TGTGCCAGCGCGGGACAGGGCAATCAGCCCCAGCATTTT	CASAGQGNQPQHF
TRBV7-3	-	-	TRBJ1-1	TGTGCCAGCAGCACAGGGTCGGACACTGAAGCTTTCTTT	CASSTGSDTEAFF
TRBV7-9	TRBD1	-	TRBJ1-2	TGTGCCAGCAGCCAGGACAGGGGATTGGGTGGCTACACCTTC	CASSQDRGLGGYTF
TRBV7-9	-	-	TRBJ1-4	TGTGCCAGCAGCCCCGGGAGACAGGAAAAACTGTTTTTT	CASSPGRQEKLFF
TRBV15	TRBD1	-	TRBJ1-2	TGTGCCACCAGCAGGCAGGGACAGGGGGCGTTAAACTATGGCTACACCTTC	CATSRQGQGALNYGYTF
TRBV6-1	-	many	TRBJ1-3	TGTGCCAGCAGTGAGAGGGTGGCCGGAAACACCATATATTTT	CASSERVAGNTIYF
TRBV4-1	-	-	TRBJ2-7	TGCGCCAGCAGCCCGCTAAACGGTCTAGCCCGCGAGCAGTACTTC	CASSPLNGLAREQYF
TRBV2	-	many	TRBJ1-1	TGTGCCAGCAGTGACAAGGGTATGAACACTGAAGCTTTCTTT	CASSDKGMNTEAFF
TRBV6-1	TRBD2	few	TRBJ2-7	TGTGCCAGCAGTGACGAGAGTGGGGGGGCCTACGAGCAGTACTTC	CASSDESGGAYEQYF
TRBV2	-	-	TRBJ2-5	TGTGCCAGCAGTGAGGACTTACTTGGGGAGACCCAGTACTTC	CASSEDLLGETQYF
TRBV5-1	-	-	TRBJ2-1	TGCGCCAGCAGCTTGTTTTCCGGATCATCCGGGGGAGCCAATGAGCAGTTCTTC	CASSLFSGSSGGANEQFF
TRBV28	TRBD2	once	TRBJ2-3	TGTGCCAGCAGTTTGACTAGCGGGGACACAGATACGCAGTATTTT	CASSLTSGDTDTQYF
TRBV2	-	-	TRBJ2-3	TGTGCCAGCAGGATAGTGGCCCCGGATACGCAGTATTTT	CASRIVAPDTQYF
TRBV11-2	TRBD1	few	TRBJ2-7	TGTGCCAGCAGCTTAGAAGGGACAGGGATATACGAGCAGTACTTC	CASSLEGTGIYEQYF
TRBV28	TRBD2	-	TRBJ2-2	TGTGCCAGCAGTGATGGCCTAGCGGGAGACGGATCCGGGGAGCTGTTTTTT	CASSDGLAGDGSGELFF
TRBV7-9	-	-	TRBJ1-5	TGTGCCAGCAGCTTAGGGGCGCATGGGACGGAAAATCAGCCCCAGCATTTT	CASSLGAHGTENQPQHF
TRBV28	-	-	TRBJ2-7	TGTGCCAGCAGCCTACCCATGGGGGGCAAGTTCCACGAGCAGTACTTC	CASSLPMGGKFHEQYF
TRBV13	-	few	TRBJ2-7	TGTGCCAGCAGCATGGGTTGGGGGTACGAGCAGTACTTC	CASSMGWGYEQYF
TRBV19	-	few	TRBJ2-5	TGTGCCAGTAGTATACTTGCAGGGGGGAAAGAGACCCAGTACTTC	CASSILAGGKETQYF
TRBV5-1	-	once	TRBJ2-5	TGCGCCAGCAGCTTGGGGACAGAGCAAGAGACCCAGTACTTC	CASSLGTEQETQYF
TRBV27	-	few	TRBJ1-5	TGTGCCAGCAGCCTCCGGGATCAGCCCCAGCATTTT	CASSLRDQPQHF
TRBV5-1	-	-	TRBJ2-6	TGCGCCAGCACCCCCTTAGAACAGGGTTTCTCTGGGGCCAACGTCCTGACTTTC	CASTPLEQGFSGANVLTF
TRBV28	-	-	TRBJ2-1	TGTGCCAGCAGTCTCACGGGACCCAATGAGCAGTTCTTC	CASSLTGPNEQFF